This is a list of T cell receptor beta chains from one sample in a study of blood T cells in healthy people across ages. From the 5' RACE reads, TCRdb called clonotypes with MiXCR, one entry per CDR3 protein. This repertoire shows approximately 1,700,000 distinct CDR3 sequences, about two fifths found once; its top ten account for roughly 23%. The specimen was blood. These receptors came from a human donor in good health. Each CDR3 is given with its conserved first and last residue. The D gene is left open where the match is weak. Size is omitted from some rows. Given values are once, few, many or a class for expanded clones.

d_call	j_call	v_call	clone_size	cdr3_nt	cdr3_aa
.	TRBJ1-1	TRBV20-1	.	TGCAGTGCTAGTGAATCAGGGGTGGTAACTGAAGCTTTCTTT	CSASESGVVTEAFF
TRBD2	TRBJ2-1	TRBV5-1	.	TGCGCCAGCAGCTTGGTTCCTAGCGGGGGGGGAGGCAATGAGCAGTTCTTC	CASSLVPSGGGGNEQFF
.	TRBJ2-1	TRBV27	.	TGTGCCAGCAGTCGTCCGGGTGGTGAGCAGTTCTTC	CASSRPGGEQFF
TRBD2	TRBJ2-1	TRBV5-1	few	TGCGCCAGCAAGCCTAGCGGGGCGCCCGACTACACTGAGCAGTTCTTC	CASKPSGAPDYTEQFF
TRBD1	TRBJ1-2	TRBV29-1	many	TGCAGCGCCGGGACAGGGAATAACTATGGCTACACCTTC	CSAGTGNNYGYTF
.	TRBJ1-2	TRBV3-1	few	TGTGCCAGCAGCCAAGATCTAACAGCGCGTATCTATGGCTACACCTTC	CASSQDLTARIYGYTF
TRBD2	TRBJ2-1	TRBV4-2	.	TGTGCCAGCAGCCATTGGGGGAGCGGGGGGGAGTACAATGAGCAGTTCTTC	CASSHWGSGGEYNEQFF
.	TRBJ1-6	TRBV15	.	TGTGCCACCAGCAGAAGTAATTCACCCCTCCACTTT	CATSRSNSPLHF
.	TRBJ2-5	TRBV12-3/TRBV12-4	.	TGTGCCAGCAGTTCCTCCAGCAACGGAGAGACCCAGTACTTC	CASSSSSNGETQYF
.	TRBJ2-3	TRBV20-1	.	TGCAGTGCTAGAGATCCGAACCTCGGAGATACGCAGTATTTT	CSARDPNLGDTQYF
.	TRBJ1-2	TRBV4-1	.	TGCGCCAGCAGCCGAGATCTGGAGGAGTTCTATGGCTACACCTTC	CASSRDLEEFYGYTF
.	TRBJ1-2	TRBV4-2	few	TGTGCCAGCAGCCAAGATGATATGTATGGCTACACCTTC	CASSQDDMYGYTF
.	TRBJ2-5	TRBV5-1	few	TGCGCCAGCAAAAGGGATCGGGGGACCCAGTACTTC	CASKRDRGTQYF
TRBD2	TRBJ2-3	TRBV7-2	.	TGTGCCAGCAGTCGGACTAGCGGGGGCCCCTCCCGTGGCACAGATACGCAGTATTTT	CASSRTSGGPSRGTDTQYF
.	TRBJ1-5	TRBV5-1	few	TGCGCCAGCAGCTTAGGGGGGTCAGGGCCCCATCAGCCCCAGCATTTT	CASSLGGSGPHQPQHF
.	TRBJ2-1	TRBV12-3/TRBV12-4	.	TGTGCCAGCAGGCGGGACCCCTTTTACAATGAGCAGTTCTTC	CASRRDPFYNEQFF